This TCR beta chain was obtained from a study of CD8 T cells in ankylosing spondylitis. Whole-study results and caveats: It appeared that ankylosing spondylitis blood was characterized by a TCR beta motif of about 8 highly homologous variants. Clones linked to the disease showed a CD8+ phenotype. They occurred at relatively low frequencies in peripheral blood.

MiXCR was run by TCRdb on the 5' RACE reads, yielding one entry per CDR3 protein. The data show some 840,000 distinct CDR3 sequences, about an eighth seen once. In this sample, this clonotype turned up a few times. Its cognate antigen is unknown. The CDR3 is made up of 12 amino acids. The V gene's germline CDR1 is LNHNV and CDR2 YYDKDF (reference sequence). Trimming removed 0 bases from V and 6 bases from J, with 6 bases in between. The chain recombines TRBV15 with TRBJ2-7; D not certain. This TCR derives from a male donor with ankylosing spondylitis. Sequencing input: blood, either unsorted or a sorted T cell fraction (not recorded which). CDR3 coding DNA: TGTGCCACCAGCAGAGACAGTGCCGAGCAGTACTTC. Translated, it gives CATSRDSAEQYF.